One and the same sample provided the 12 T cell receptor beta chains below, sequenced in a study of shared clonotypes between healthy human individuals. The method was immunoSEQ multiplex PCR; TCRdb's version includes in-frame clones alone and lacks a portion of them. This sample carries roughly 2.4 million clones, approximately 94% of them seen once, and the ten largest clones take approximately 0.13%. Material for sequencing was naive CD4+ T cells sorted from blood. The subset is: CD45RA+ positively selected. Receptor source: a man aged 18 to 29 in good health.

This clone was observed once. The chain couples TRBV29-1 to TRBJ2-2; D might be TRBD2 (5 bases). CDR1 is SQVTM and CDR2 is ANQGSEA in the germline V gene. This CDR3 comprises 14 residues. The ends were cut back, 6 bases at V and 1 base at J, with 12 bases in the middle. CDR3 in amino acids: CSVAKSGNTGELFF. The CDR3 nucleotides are TGCAGCGTCGCCAAAAGCGGGAACACCGGGGAGCTGTTTTTT.

V gene TRBV14 combines with J gene TRBJ2-2, with 12 bases lining up with TRBD2. V was pared by 0 bases and J by 9 bases, with 5 bases of the junction left unmatched. Germline-derived CDR1 and CDR2 are SGHDN and FVKESK. The CDR3 totals 16 residues. The CDR3, as DNA: TGTGCCAGCAGCCAAGACCTAGCGGGGGGGCTCCGGGAGCTGTTTTTT. Protein sequence: CASSQDLAGGLRELFF.

This rearrangement joins TRBV30 to TRBJ2-3; the match to TRBD1 covers 7 bases. The CDR3 loop spans 14 amino acids. CDR1 and CDR2 from the germline V gene are GTSNPN and SVGIG (reference sequence). With 0 bases clipped from V and 4 bases from J, the junction kept 4 bases outside the gene matches. CDR3 sequence: CAWSVMQGADTQYF. CDR3 sequence (DNA): TGTGCCTGGAGTGTAATGCAGGGGGCAGATACGCAGTATTTT. Combining the CDR3 with reference TRBV30 and TRBJ2-3 gives the whole variable domain SQTIHQWPATLVQPVGSPLSLECTVEGTSNPNLYWYRQAAGRGLQLLFYSVGIGQISSEVPQNLSASRPQDRQFILSSKKLLLSDSGFYLCAWSVMQGADTQYFGPGTRLTVL.

The chain employs TRBV13 and TRBJ2-5; 9 nucleotides line up with TRBD1. This CDR3 comprises 14 residues. V shed 5 bases, J shed 4 bases, and the junction held 5 bases outside the gene matches. Per the germline V gene, CDR1 is PRHDT and CDR2 is FYEKMQ (reference sequence). As DNA, the CDR3 is TGTGCCAGCAGCATCACAGGGGGCAGAGAGACCCAGTACTTC. Translating it yields CASSITGGRETQYF.

J is TRBJ1-5 and V is TRBV10-2; tentative D call: TRBD1 (5 bases). The CDR3 runs 13 residues. CDR1 is WSHSY and CDR2 is SAAADI in the germline V gene. V gave up 5 bases and J gave up 6 bases, with 11 bases separating them. The CDR3 is CASSSGSPQPQHF. In DNA, the CDR3 is TGCGCCAGCAGTTCAGGGTCCCCTCAGCCCCAGCATTTT.

This CDR3 reads CASSPDRRSSYEQYF. In DNA form, the CDR3 reads TGTGCCAGCAGCCCCGACAGAAGGAGCTCCTACGAGCAGTACTTC. This chain uses TRBV5-4 with TRBJ2-7, with D perhaps matching TRBD1 (5 bases). The CDR3 has 15 residues. V lost 4 bases and J 0 bases, leaving 14 bases between the germline ends. CDR1 is SGHNT, CDR2 YYREEE, per germline (reference sequence).

This chain joins TRBV5-4 and TRBJ2-5; 9 positions match TRBD1. Germline V gene sequence: CDR1 SGHNT, CDR2 YYREEE (reference sequence). The CDR3 covers 16 residues. Trimming at V came to 0 bases and at J to 1 base, leaving 4 bases not matched to a gene. The CDR3: CASSLVGTGSQETQYF. The DNA of the CDR3 is TGTGCCAGCAGCTTGGTAGGGACAGGGTCCCAAGAGACCCAGTACTTC.

A remark on this clone: Distinct nucleotide sequences in the sample also encode this CDR3. This sequence joins TRBV5-1 and TRBJ2-5; D ambiguous. Looked up from germline, CDR1 is SGHRS and CDR2 is YFSETQ. With 0 bases removed from V and 5 bases from J, the gap between germline ends came to 17 bases. There are 16 residues in the CDR3. CDR3 DNA sequence: TGCGCCAGCAGCTTGGCCGCGAGAGGCGGCGGTGAGACCCAGTACTTC. Translated: CASSLAARGGGETQYF.

The chain has TRBV7-2 and TRBJ2-7; D gene ambiguous. Between the trimmed V and J ends, which lost 1 base and 3 bases, there was a span of 10 bases. CDR1 is SGHTA, CDR2 FQGNSA, per germline. CDR3 length equals 14 residues. The CDR3 nucleotides are TGTGCCAGCAGCTTAGACCCCCGGGTCTACGAGCAGTACTTC. Protein sequence: CASSLDPRVYEQYF.

V and J are TRBV4-1 and TRBJ2-7, with a tentative D call TRBD2 (5 bases). This CDR3 spans 15 amino acids. Germline CDR1 is MGHRA and CDR2 is YSYEKL. V lost 0 bases and J lost 0, with 9 bases in between. The CDR3 DNA follows: TGCGCCAGCAGCCAAGACTGGGGAGCCTCCTACGAGCAGTACTTC. Amino acid sequence: CASSQDWGASYEQYF.

The chain's CDR3 is CASQTGPSTNEKLFF. The CDR3 bases are TGTGCCAGCCAGACAGGGCCCTCAACTAATGAAAAACTGTTTTTT. J is TRBJ1-4 and V is TRBV5-4; 7 positions match TRBD1. This CDR3 comprises 15 residues. The germline V gene has CDR1 SGHNT and CDR2 YYREEE (reference sequence). The V gene end was trimmed by 7 bases and the J gene end by 0 bases; junction bases not matched to a gene: 6.

This chain uses TRBV4-1 with TRBJ2-6; tentative D call: TRBD2 (6 bases). Trimming cost V 0 bases and J 0 bases, with 12 bases left between them. In germline, CDR1 is MGHRA, CDR2 YSYEKL. CDR3 length: 18 amino acids. The CDR3 DNA is TGCGCCAGCAGCCAAGAAGTCGGGACTCCCTCTGGGGCCAACGTCCTGACTTTC. It encodes CASSQEVGTPSGANVLTF.